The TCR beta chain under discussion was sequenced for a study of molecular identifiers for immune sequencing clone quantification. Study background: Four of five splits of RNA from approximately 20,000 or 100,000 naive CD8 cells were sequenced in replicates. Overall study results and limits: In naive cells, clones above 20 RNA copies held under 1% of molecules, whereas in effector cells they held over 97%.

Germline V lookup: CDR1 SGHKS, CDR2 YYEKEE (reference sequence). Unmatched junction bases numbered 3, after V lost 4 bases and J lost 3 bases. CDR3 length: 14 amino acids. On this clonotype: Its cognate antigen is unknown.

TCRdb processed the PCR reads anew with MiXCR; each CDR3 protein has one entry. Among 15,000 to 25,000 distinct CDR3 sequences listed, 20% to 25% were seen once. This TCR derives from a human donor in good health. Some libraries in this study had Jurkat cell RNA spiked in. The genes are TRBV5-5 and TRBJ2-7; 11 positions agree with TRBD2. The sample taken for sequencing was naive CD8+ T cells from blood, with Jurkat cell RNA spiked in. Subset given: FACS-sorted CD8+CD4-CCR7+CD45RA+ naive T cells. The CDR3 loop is CASSAGTSGYEQYF. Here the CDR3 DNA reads TGTGCCAGCAGCGCCGGGACTAGCGGCTACGAGCAGTACTTC.